This TCR beta chain was recorded in a study of CD8 T cells in ankylosing spondylitis. Findings and limits, study-wide: Certain motif variants had earlier appeared in reactive arthritis synovial fluid and blood. Significant enrichment of disease-linked clones was reportedly seen in matched ankylosing spondylitis synovial fluid.

The authors made TCR beta libraries by quantitative 5'-RACE with molecular barcodes. MiXCR was run by TCRdb on the 5' RACE reads, yielding one entry per CDR3 protein. The profile shows 150,000 to 200,000 distinct CDR3 sequences, 30% to 35% of them singletons. About this clonotype: Its antigen is not known.

Per germline, CDR1 SEHNR and CDR2 FQNEAQ (reference sequence). This CDR3 is built from 11 residues. V lost 2 bases and J 9 bases, leaving 5 bases between the germline ends. The J gene is TRBJ2-1, the V gene TRBV7-9; D remains ambiguous. This TCR was sampled from a male donor with ankylosing spondylitis. Sequencing input: synovial fluid, either unsorted or a sorted T cell fraction (not recorded which). The CDR3 DNA follows: TGTGCCAGCAGCTTATTATCTGAGCAGTTCTTC. It translates to CASSLLSEQFF.